These T cell receptor beta chains were read from a single sample in a study of somatic mutations in cytotoxic T cells in rheumatoid arthritis. Assay: immunoSEQ multiplex PCR; the TCRdb copy retains only in-frame clones and omits some. The repertoire holds 9,500 to 11,000 clones, approximately 82% seen once, with roughly 8.9% in the top ten. Sequenced: CD8+ T cells sorted from blood. The source of these receptors is a woman in her sixties or seventies with rheumatoid arthritis. Both conserved end residues are trimmed from each CDR3. Fields, in order: D gene, J gene, V gene, CDR3 protein. A D gene is named only where the DNA matches it firmly.

.,TRBJ2-7,TRBV4-1,ASSQGAGATYEQY
TRBD1,TRBJ2-7,TRBV4-1,ASSHGQGAWEQY
.,TRBJ1-3,TRBV5-5,ASSLAWQGGNTIY
TRBD2,TRBJ2-1,TRBV19,ASKGLAAYNEQF
TRBD1,TRBJ2-5,TRBV5-6,ASSLPPAGGRETQY
TRBD2,TRBJ2-5,TRBV28,ASSLWVGTSGQETQY
TRBD2,TRBJ2-7,TRBV10-3,ATLDPTSGFYEQY
.,.,TRBV11-2,ASSLGLEQY
TRBD1,TRBJ2-7,TRBV28,ASSLAVRGHYEQY
.,TRBJ1-4,TRBV2,ASSGPSPTNEKLF
.,TRBJ1-1,TRBV7-9,ASEVNTEAF
.,TRBJ2-7,TRBV27,ASSLGVGARDEQY
TRBD2,TRBJ2-7,TRBV4-1,ASSHSGTSSYEQY